The clone carrying this T cell receptor beta chain was observed a handful of times. This sample is drawn from a study of blood T cells in healthy people across ages. With 5 bases removed from V and 12 bases from J, the gap between germline ends came to 19 bases. The CDR3 loop spans 14 amino acids. Looked up from germline, CDR1 is MGHRA and CDR2 is YSYEKL. Using a J-beta primer mix together with a sample-barcoded 5' primer, a second PCR was run for roughly 6 to 12 cycles. Every sample gave at least 3 million paired-end reads containing CDR3. TCRdb redid the calling of the 5' RACE reads with MiXCR, one entry per CDR3 protein. Here the sample spans around 500,000 distinct CDR3 sequences, about 29% being singletons. The same sample was also studied in work on T cells of mothers and their children.

The chain links TRBV4-1 to TRBJ1-4, with D perhaps TRBD1 (6 bases). This clonotype was sampled from a boy younger than 10 in good health. The specimen sequenced was blood. The CDR3 loop is CASSVRGGRSELFF. The CDR3 DNA is TGCGCCAGCAGCGTGAGGGGGGGACGGTCGGAACTGTTTTTT.